The sequence of this T cell receptor beta chain was determined in a study of cytomegalovirus exposure and HLA in healthy donors. Vbeta (60) and Jbeta (13) primers were used in the PCR. The method was immunoSEQ multiplex PCR; TCRdb's version includes in-frame clones alone and lacks a portion of them. The data show about 160,000 clones, roughly 80% seen once. Worth noting for this clone: The antigen remains undetermined.

Whole-study findings and limits: After further analysis at a later stage, 16,951 TCR beta sequences were associated with HLA alleles at 0.05 false discovery rate. Rarity held for most TCR sequences, but there were some public TCRs that occurred in many donors. Productive rates of about 87% or about 30% were seen for most TCR beta V segments in an earlier analysis.

CDR1 and CDR2 from the germline V gene are SGHNT and YYREEE (reference sequence). The CDR3 loop spans 14 amino acids. With 2 bases removed from V and 3 bases from J, the gap between germline ends came to 9 bases. The chain employs TRBV5-4 and TRBJ2-1; possibly TRBD2 for D (6 bases). The receptor comes from a male donor in good health and CMV-seropositive. The sample comprised PBMCs. The CDR3 protein is CASSFRDFYNEQFF. The CDR3 DNA sequence: TGTGCCAGCAGCTTCCGGGACTTCTACAATGAGCAGTTCTTC.